The sequence of this TCR beta chain was determined in a study of shared clonotypes between healthy human individuals. Generated by immunoSEQ multiplex PCR, the TCRdb table keeps only in-frame clones and is missing some. The sample includes more than 1 million clones, approximately 80% of them seen just once. The CDR3 spans 11 residues. Germline V CDR1 and CDR2: SNHLY, FYNNEI. Deletions cut 7 bases from V and 6 bases from J, with 7 bases between. Negatively enriched CD4+ T cells were divided by CD45RA into naive and memory. The sample taken for sequencing was memory CD4+ T cells from PBMCs. This sample's subset: CD45RA-negative fraction. This chain joins TRBV2 and TRBJ1-3; D is uncertain. The clonotype originates from a young man in good health. Some clones in this sample may be carry-over from other donors' samples. CDR3: CASNRVNTIYF. The CDR3 coding sequence is TGTGCCAGCAACCGGGTAAACACCATATATTTT.